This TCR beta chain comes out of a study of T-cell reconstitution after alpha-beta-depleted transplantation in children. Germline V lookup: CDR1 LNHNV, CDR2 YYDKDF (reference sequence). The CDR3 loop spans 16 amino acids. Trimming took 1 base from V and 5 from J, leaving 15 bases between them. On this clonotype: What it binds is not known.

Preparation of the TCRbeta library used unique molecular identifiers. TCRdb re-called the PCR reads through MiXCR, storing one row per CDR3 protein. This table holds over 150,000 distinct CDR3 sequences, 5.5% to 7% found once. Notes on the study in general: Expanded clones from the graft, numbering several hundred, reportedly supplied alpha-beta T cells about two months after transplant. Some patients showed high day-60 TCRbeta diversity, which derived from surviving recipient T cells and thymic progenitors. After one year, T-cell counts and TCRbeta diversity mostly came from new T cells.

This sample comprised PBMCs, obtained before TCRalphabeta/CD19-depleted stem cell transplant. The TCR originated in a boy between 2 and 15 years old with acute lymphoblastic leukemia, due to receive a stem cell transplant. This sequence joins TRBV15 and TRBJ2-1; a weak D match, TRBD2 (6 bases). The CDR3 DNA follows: TGTGCCACCAGCAGAGTGGGGGGAGCCTTTAACAATGAGCAGTTCTTC. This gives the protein CATSRVGGAFNNEQFF.